This TCR beta chain was sequenced in a study of cytomegalovirus exposure and HLA in healthy donors. Study in general: A prior study identified 110 million or so unique TCR beta sequences from about 179 million T cells.

Study-level findings and limits: Compared with the approximately 700-donor mean, an Asian-associated ancestry cluster reportedly had fewer N-insertions, according to a later analysis.

Both 60 Vbeta primers and 13 Jbeta primers went into the PCR. TCRdb keeps only in-frame clones here, not all; method: immunoSEQ multiplex PCR. The sample lists roughly 140,000 clones, around 65% occurring once. Worth noting for this clone: Its specificity is unknown.

The sequence was collected from a woman aged 25 to 45 in good health and CMV-seropositive. Sequenced: PBMCs.

CDR3 DNA sequence: TGTGCCAGCAGCTTACCAGGGACAGGGGGCTACGAGCAGTACTTC. As protein: CASSLPGTGGYEQYF. The gene calls are TRBV28 and TRBJ2-7; 11 bases are a match to TRBD1. Germline V CDR1 and CDR2: MDHEN, SYDVKM. CDR3 size: 15 residues. The junction had 7 bases not matched to a gene; V was cut back by 6 bases and J by 3 bases.